Each of the 12 T cell receptor beta chains below was sequenced from the same sample in a study of T cell changes during pregnancy in multiple sclerosis. Assay: immunoSEQ multiplex PCR; the TCRdb copy retains only in-frame clones and omits some. The sample holds roughly 38,000 clones, 75% to 95% seen once. Specimen: CD4+ T cells from peripheral blood mononuclear cells, collected in the second trimester of pregnancy. These receptors all come from a female donor in good health, enrolled as a control in a pregnancy study.

J is TRBJ1-5 and V is TRBV15; TRBD1 might be the D (6 bases). CDR1 is LNHNV, CDR2 YYDKDF, per germline (reference sequence). This CDR3 spans 16 amino acids. V gave up 5 bases and J gave up 3 bases, with 17 bases separating them. CDR3 residues: CATSPARGANNQPQHF. In nucleotides, the CDR3 is TGTGCCACCAGCCCCGCGCGGGGGGCCAACAATCAGCCCCAGCATTTT. The full variable domain, in which reference TRBV15 and TRBJ1-5 provide the parts outside the CDR3, is DAMVIQNPRYQVTQFGKPVTLSCSQTLNHNVMYWYQQKSSQAPKLLFHYYDKDFNNEADTPDNFQSRRPNTSFCFLDIRSPGLGDTAMYLCATSPARGANNQPQHFGDGTRLSIL.

The J gene is TRBJ1-1, the V gene TRBV18; 7 nucleotides line up with TRBD1. Germline V gene data show CDR1 as KGHSH and CDR2 as LQKENI. V was pared by 1 base and J by 7 bases, with 3 bases of the junction left unmatched. This CDR3 has 13 amino acids. CDR3 DNA sequence: TGTGCCAGCTCACCACGGAGGGACAGTGAAGCTTTCTTT. Residues: CASSPRRDSEAFF.

This chain connects TRBV14 to TRBJ2-7; D is perhaps TRBD2 (7 bases). This CDR3 is 18 amino acids long. Germline V gene lookup returns CDR1 SGHDN and CDR2 FVKESK. V was trimmed by 4 bases and J by 2 bases, leaving 24 bases between them. Written as DNA, the CDR3 is TGTGCCAGCAGCCCAGGAGGCTGGGCGGGGGCGCACACCTACGAGCAGTACTTC. Amino acid sequence: CASSPGGWAGAHTYEQYF.

The chain combines TRBV7-2 with TRBJ2-5; 11 positions match TRBD1. This CDR3 is 17 amino acids long. Losses at the gene ends were 4 bases for V and 5 bases for J; bases not matched to a gene: 12. Per the germline V gene, CDR1 is SGHTA and CDR2 is FQGNSA. CDR3 nucleotide sequence: TGTGCCAGCAGCTCCGGACAGGGGGCGTTGGCGGAGGAGACCCAGTACTTC. It is translated as CASSSGQGALAEETQYF.

The V and J genes are TRBV5-1 and TRBJ1-1; D uncertain. The CDR3 is made up of 13 amino acids. V was trimmed by 3 bases and J by 2 bases, leaving 8 bases between them. Germline V gene lookup returns CDR1 SGHRS and CDR2 YFSETQ. As DNA, the CDR3 is TGCGCCAGCAGCTCCCGACACAACACTGAAGCTTTCTTT. Translation: CASSSRHNTEAFF.

The chain employs TRBV5-6 and TRBJ1-1; tentatively, D is TRBD1 (6 bases). This CDR3 has 14 amino acids. CDR1 and CDR2 (germline): SGHDT, YYEEEE. The ends were cut back, 4 bases at V and 8 bases at J, with 18 bases in the middle. The CDR3 DNA reads TGTGCCAGCAGCGGAAGACAGAGGGGGGGCGAAGCTTTCTTT. It yields the protein CASSGRQRGGEAFF. The entire variable domain, with the rest obtained from reference TRBV5-6 and TRBJ1-1, is as follows: DAGVTQSPTHLIKTRGQQVTLRCSPKSGHDTVSWYQQALGQGPQFIFQYYEEEERQRGNFPDRFSGHQFPNYSSELNVNALLLGDSALYLCASSGRQRGGEAFFGQGTRLTVV.

The table lists this clone with a count of one. The chain couples TRBV27 to TRBJ2-3; 11 bases are shared with TRBD1. The V gene end was trimmed by 6 bases and the J gene end by 0 bases; junction bases not matched to a gene: 2. This CDR3 is 15 amino acids long. The germline V gene encodes CDR1 MNHEY and CDR2 SMNVEV (reference sequence). CDR3 amino acids: CASSWDRGSTDTQYF. As DNA, the CDR3 is TGTGCCAGCAGCTGGGACAGGGGGAGCACAGATACGCAGTATTTT.

The chain is built from TRBV19 and TRBJ1-1, with 7 positions matching TRBD1. This CDR3 comprises 17 residues. From germline, CDR1 is LNHDA and CDR2 SQIVND (reference sequence). Losses at the gene ends were 7 bases for V and 0 bases for J; bases not matched to a gene: 14. The DNA of the CDR3 is TGTGCCAGTAATGAAGGGGGCTTGTTCTTTATGAACACTGAAGCTTTCTTT. Translating it yields CASNEGGLFFMNTEAFF.

A single count supports this clone. The chain combines TRBV6-5 with TRBJ2-7, with a tentative D call TRBD1 (6 bases). The CDR3 has 14 amino acids. V gave up 10 bases and J gave up 3 bases, with 19 bases separating them. Germline V gives CDR1 MNHEY, CDR2 SVGAGI. The CDR3 sequence is CATRLLQGGYEQYF. The CDR3 coding sequence is TGTGCCACCAGACTATTACAGGGTGGCTACGAGCAGTACTTC.

This chain uses TRBV7-2 with TRBJ2-3; the match to TRBD2 covers 12 bases. Germline lookup yields CDR1 SGHTA and CDR2 FQGNSA. This CDR3 is 18 amino acids long. J lost 5 bases, V lost 5 bases, and 14 bases had no gene match. Here the CDR3 reads CASSPLGTTSGRKDTQYF. As DNA, the CDR3 is TGTGCCAGCAGCCCCTTGGGAACGACTAGCGGGAGAAAAGATACGCAGTATTTT. Supplemented by reference TRBV7-2 and TRBJ2-3, the full variable domain reads GAGVSQSPSNKVTEKGKDVELRCDPISGHTALYWYRQSLGQGLEFLIYFQGNSAPDKSGLPSDRFSAERTGGSVSTLTIQRTQQEDSAVYLCASSPLGTTSGRKDTQYFGPGTRLTVL.

The V gene is TRBV4-2, the J gene TRBJ1-2, with 7 bases identical to TRBD1. V lost 4 bases and J lost 9; bases outside the gene matches: 11. The CDR3 runs 14 residues. Germline V gene data show CDR1 as LGHNA and CDR2 as YNFKEQ. The CDR3 sequence: CASSRDRDVVSYTF. Here the CDR3 DNA reads TGTGCCAGCAGCCGTGACAGGGACGTGGTCAGCTACACCTTC.

This chain uses TRBV15 with TRBJ1-5; the D is unclear. The CDR3 extends over 15 amino acids. The germline gives CDR1 LNHNV, CDR2 YYDKDF (reference sequence). Between the trimmed V and J ends, which lost 7 bases and 1 base, there was a span of 14 bases. The CDR3, as DNA: TGTGCCACCACCTCAGTGCCGGGGAGCAATCAGCCCCAGCATTTT. Residues: CATTSVPGSNQPQHF.